A selection of T cell receptor beta chains follows, all from one sample in a study of blood T cells in healthy people across ages. TCRdb processed the 5' RACE reads anew with MiXCR; each CDR3 protein has one entry. This table has 600,000 or so distinct CDR3 sequences, around half appearing once. The sample comprised blood. The receptors here all came from an elderly man in good health. Both conserved end residues are part of each CDR3. The D gene is left open where the match is weak. Only some rows state a clone size, as once, few, many or a class for expanded clones.

j_call clone_size d_call v_call cdr3_aa cdr3_nt
TRBJ2-7 - - TRBV7-9 CASSPTGGAPYEQYF TGTGCCAGCAGCCCAACAGGGGGGGCTCCCTACGAGCAGTACTTC
TRBJ2-7 - TRBD2 TRBV6-4 CASSASGGGVYEQYF TGTGCCAGCAGTGCCTCGGGGGGGGGCGTCTACGAGCAGTACTTC
TRBJ2-5 many - TRBV4-3 CASSQRETQYF TGCGCCAGCAGCCAACGGGAGACCCAGTACTTC
TRBJ2-7 - TRBD2 TRBV12-3/TRBV12-4 CASSSEGGLAGERVYEQYF TGTGCCAGCAGTTCCGAGGGGGGACTAGCGGGAGAGAGAGTCTACGAGCAGTACTTC
TRBJ2-7 - TRBD2 TRBV7-2 CASSLEGTSGGYEQYF TGTGCCAGCAGCTTAGAAGGGACTAGCGGAGGATACGAGCAGTACTTC
TRBJ1-2 few TRBD1 TRBV29-1 CSVATGEYYGYTF TGCAGCGTTGCGACAGGGGAATACTATGGCTACACCTTC
TRBJ2-1 - - TRBV29-1 CSVQGGERLNEQFF TGCAGCGTCCAGGGGGGGGAGAGACTCAATGAGCAGTTCTTC
TRBJ2-5 - TRBD1 TRBV5-1 CASSTGGQGGRETQYF TGCGCCAGCAGCACCGGAGGACAGGGGGGGCGAGAGACCCAGTACTTC
TRBJ2-7 - - TRBV10-3 CAIRKGGTSYEQYF TGTGCCATCAGGAAAGGGGGAACCTCCTACGAGCAGTACTTC
TRBJ2-7 - - TRBV20-1 CSALWGSNDEQYF TGCAGTGCCCTCTGGGGGTCTAACGACGAGCAGTACTTC
TRBJ2-7 few - TRBV9 CASSVARDPSYEQYF TGTGCCAGCAGCGTAGCTAGGGATCCTAGCTACGAGCAGTACTTC
TRBJ2-3 - TRBD2 TRBV2 CASALLAGGADTQYF TGTGCCAGCGCTTTGCTAGCGGGGGGGGCAGATACGCAGTATTTT
TRBJ2-3 - - TRBV25-1 CASSLPPGKVQDTQYF TGTGCCAGCAGTCTGCCCCCGGGGAAGGTACAAGATACGCAGTATTTT
TRBJ2-3 - TRBD2 TRBV20-1 CSARTSGQRGTDTQYF TGCAGTGCTAGAACTAGCGGACAGAGAGGCACAGATACGCAGTATTTT
TRBJ2-3 - - TRBV4-3 CASSQLPNLEGDTQYF TGCGCCAGCAGCCAATTGCCCAACTTGGAGGGGGATACGCAGTATTTT
TRBJ2-7 - - TRBV10-3 CASGTPDEQYF TGTGCCAGCGGGACTCCCGACGAGCAGTACTTC
TRBJ2-5 - TRBD1 TRBV20-1 CSAGATGYQETQYF TGCAGTGCTGGAGCGACAGGGTACCAAGAGACCCAGTACTTC
TRBJ2-7 - TRBD2 TRBV29-1 CSVESLSSGFYNEQYF TGCAGCGTTGAATCCTTGTCTAGCGGTTTCTACAATGAGCAGTACTTC
TRBJ2-2 - - TRBV3-1 CASSQARTTGELFF TGTGCCAGCAGCCAAGCCAGGACGACCGGGGAGCTGTTTTTT
TRBJ2-3 - - TRBV3-1 CASSQPQGFGTDTQYF TGTGCCAGCAGCCAACCACAGGGTTTCGGCACAGATACGCAGTATTTT
TRBJ1-5 few - TRBV5-1 CASSLAVGGQPQHF TGCGCCAGCAGCTTGGCCGTGGGAGGTCAGCCCCAGCATTTT
TRBJ1-4 - - TRBV20-1 CSACPPGGFFANEKLFF TGCAGTGCCTGCCCACCGGGCGGCTTTTTTGCTAATGAAAAACTGTTTTTT
TRBJ2-1 once - TRBV20-1 CSARDRLWGRHGGNERYF TGCAGTGCTAGAGATCGGTTGTGGGGACGCCACGGCGGCAATGAGCGGTACTTC
TRBJ2-1 few TRBD1 TRBV20-1 CSAPQGAQGSDEQFF TGCAGTGCACCCCAGGGGGCGCAGGGTTCGGATGAGCAGTTCTTC
TRBJ2-3 - - TRBV7-9 CASRAGTGTDTQYF TGTGCCAGCAGGGCGGGGACAGGCACAGATACGCAGTATTTT
TRBJ2-3 - - TRBV6-6 CASSDHSRDTQYF TGTGCCAGCAGTGACCACTCCAGAGATACGCAGTATTTT
TRBJ2-1 few TRBD1 TRBV12-3/TRBV12-4 CASSLPGQGFGEQFF TGTGCCAGCAGTTTACCGGGACAGGGGTTTGGTGAGCAGTTCTTC
TRBJ2-7 once - TRBV7-2 CASSLAAQTQTYEQYF TGTGCCAGCAGCTTAGCTGCTCAGACCCAAACCTACGAGCAGTACTTC
TRBJ2-7 - TRBD1 TRBV7-6 CASSLQGARYEQYF TGTGCCAGCAGCTTACAGGGGGCGCGGTACGAGCAGTACTTC
TRBJ2-3 - TRBD2 TRBV5-1 CASSRTGTSGGAITDTQYF TGCGCCAGCAGCCGAACCGGGACTAGCGGGGGGGCAATCACAGATACGCAGTATTTT
TRBJ2-3 - TRBD1 TRBV4-2 CASSQVGSGGRRTDTQYF TGTGCCAGCAGCCAAGTGGGGTCAGGGGGTCGGCGCACAGATACGCAGTATTTT
TRBJ2-1 few - TRBV7-2 CASTQNGFNEQFF TGTGCCAGCACCCAGAACGGGTTCAATGAGCAGTTCTTC
TRBJ2-7 - TRBD2 TRBV5-1 CASSLGTSHSYEQYF TGCGCCAGCAGCTTAGGGACTAGCCATTCCTACGAGCAGTACTTC
TRBJ2-7 - - TRBV29-1 CSAGQTRSEQYF TGCAGCGCGGGACAGACTAGGAGCGAGCAGTACTTC
TRBJ2-1 few TRBD2 TRBV3-1 CASSQDRGEEQFF TGTGCCAGCAGCCAAGATCGGGGGGAGGAACAGTTCTTC
TRBJ1-2 - - TRBV7-8 CAIQETRDSYGYTF TGTGCCATCCAGGAGACCAGGGATTCCTATGGCTACACCTTC
TRBJ1-2 few - TRBV20-1 CSASGRSTAAYGYTF TGCAGTGCTAGTGGACGGTCCACCGCCGCCTATGGCTACACCTTC
TRBJ2-7 - - TRBV7-2 CASSSGLNSYEQYF TGTGCCAGCAGCTCCGGACTAAACTCCTACGAGCAGTACTTC
TRBJ1-5 few - TRBV5-5 CASSQAAGSNQPQHF TGTGCCAGCAGCCAAGCCGCAGGGAGCAATCAGCCCCAGCATTTT
TRBJ2-7 - - TRBV7-2 CASSALGSYEQYF TGTGCCAGCAGCGCCCTTGGGTCCTACGAGCAGTACTTC
TRBJ1-2 many TRBD1 TRBV6-6 CASSFGTDYGYTF TGTGCCAGCAGTTTTGGGACAGATTATGGCTACACCTTC
TRBJ2-5 - TRBD2 TRBV4-2 CASSQEGGTSGYQETQYF TGTGCCAGCAGCCAAGAGGGGGGGACTAGCGGGTACCAAGAGACCCAGTACTTC
TRBJ1-5 - TRBD1 TRBV12-3/TRBV12-4 CASSRRDRGDQPQHF TGTGCCAGCAGCCGCCGGGACAGGGGAGATCAGCCCCAGCATTTT
TRBJ2-7 once - TRBV20-1 CSATPRGSYNEQYF TGCAGTGCTACCCCAAGGGGCTCCTACAATGAGCAGTACTTC
TRBJ2-7 - - TRBV20-1 CSAHAGMSYNEQYF TGCAGTGCTCACGCAGGGATGTCCTACAATGAGCAGTACTTC
TRBJ2-7 once TRBD1 TRBV28 CASRPLQGSYEQYF TGTGCCAGCAGGCCTTTACAGGGGTCCTACGAGCAGTACTTC
TRBJ2-5 few - TRBV6-5 CASHRQGLQYF TGTGCCAGCCACAGGCAGGGCCTGCAGTACTTC
TRBJ1-6 - TRBD1 TRBV27 CASSLTGTYNSLLHF TGTGCCAGCAGTTTGACAGGGACCTATAATTCACTCCTCCACTTT
TRBJ2-1 few TRBD2 TRBV3-1 CASSQGSGDNEQFF TGTGCCAGCAGCCAAGGAAGCGGGGACAATGAGCAGTTCTTC
TRBJ2-7 - TRBD2 TRBV7-2 CASSWTGTSPNEQYF TGTGCCAGCAGCTGGACCGGGACTAGCCCGAACGAGCAGTACTTC
TRBJ2-3 - TRBD2 TRBV4-3 CASSQAAAGSTDTQYF TGCGCCAGCAGCCAAGCGGCAGCGGGGAGCACAGATACGCAGTATTTT
TRBJ2-7 many - TRBV6-6 CASSPLGARDTYEQYF TGTGCCAGCAGTCCCTTGGGAGCGAGGGATACCTACGAGCAGTACTTC
TRBJ2-1 few - TRBV20-1 CSAEGGHNEQFF TGCAGTGCTGAGGGGGGGCACAATGAGCAGTTCTTC
TRBJ2-3 many TRBD1 TRBV29-1 CSVEVWGQADTDTQYF TGCAGCGTTGAGGTCTGGGGACAGGCGGACACAGATACGCAGTATTTT
TRBJ2-3 - - TRBV27 CASRDRLTDTQYF TGTGCCAGCAGGGACAGACTCACAGATACGCAGTATTTT